The rows below give T cell receptor beta chains drawn from one sample of a study of human T cells and chemical hapten exposure. Via MiXCR, TCRdb re-called the RACE reads, giving one row per CDR3 protein. The table records roughly 48,000 distinct CDR3 sequences, about 4.5% of them present only once. The sequencing sample was made of whole blood. The receptor source for this set is a human donor in good health. Some clones in this sample may be carry-over from other donors' samples. CDR3s include the opening cysteine and the closing phenylalanine or tryptophan. A D gene is named only where the DNA matches it firmly. Only some rows state a clone size, as once, few, many or a class for expanded clones.

j_call	cdr3_length	clone_size	v_call	d_call	cdr3_nt	cdr3_aa
TRBJ2-7	13	.	TRBV11-2	.	TGTGCCAGCAGCTTAGGTCCTCGCTACGAGCAGTACTTC	CASSLGPRYEQYF
TRBJ2-1	13	many	TRBV6-5	TRBD2	TGTGCCAGCAGTTACTGGACTAGCGGGAGTGCATTCTTC	CASSYWTSGSAFF
TRBJ2-2	17	few	TRBV27	.	TGTGCCAGCAGTTTATTCGTCCAGGGGCCTAACACCGGGGAGCTGTTTTTT	CASSLFVQGPNTGELFF
TRBJ1-2	16	many	TRBV6-5	TRBD1	TGTGCCAGCAGTTACTCGAGGCCAGGGGGGCCCTATGGCTACACCTTC	CASSYSRPGGPYGYTF
TRBJ1-2	14	many	TRBV6-5	.	TGTGCCAGCAGTTACGGGGGGCAAAGATATGGCTACACCTTC	CASSYGGQRYGYTF
TRBJ2-5	14	many	TRBV30	.	TGTGCCTGGAGTGGGAAGCTTGGCCAAGAGACCCAGTACTTC	CAWSGKLGQETQYF
TRBJ2-1	13	many	TRBV7-8	TRBD2	TGTGCCAGCAGCTTAAGGCGGGAGGGGTGGCAGTTCTTC	CASSLRREGWQFF
TRBJ2-3	13	many	TRBV29-1	TRBD1	TGCAGCGTCTGGACAGGGGCTGCAGATACGCAGTATTTT	CSVWTGAADTQYF
TRBJ2-5	17	many	TRBV5-1	.	TGCGCCAGCAGCTTGGGCGCTTTAGCAGCGGACCAAGAGACCCAGTACTTC	CASSLGALAADQETQYF
TRBJ2-2	15	few	TRBV5-5	.	TGTGCCAGCAGCTTGGGTCCACCGAAGACCGGGGAGCTGTTTTTT	CASSLGPPKTGELFF
TRBJ2-3	14	.	TRBV29-1	.	TGCAGCGCCGGAGCTACAGCTAGCACAGATACGCAGTATTTT	CSAGATASTDTQYF
TRBJ2-3	16	many	TRBV6-2/TRBV6-3	TRBD1	TGTGCCAGCAGCAAACCGTGGGGACAGTCTCCAGATACGCAGTATTTT	CASSKPWGQSPDTQYF
TRBJ1-1	12	many	TRBV20-1	.	TGCAGTGCTACCCGGGATGTGCGGGAAGCTTTCTTT	CSATRDVREAFF
TRBJ2-2	15	.	TRBV6-1	TRBD1	TGTGCCAGCAGTGTTGACAGGGGGCGCAGCGGGGAGCTGTTTTTT	CASSVDRGRSGELFF
TRBJ1-3	17	many	TRBV27	.	TGTGCCAGCAGTTCCGCAGAATACTCCGACTCTGGAAACACCATATATTTT	CASSSAEYSDSGNTIYF
TRBJ1-2	12	few	TRBV24-1	.	TGTGCCACCAGTGACCGCCTTGATGGCTACACCTTC	CATSDRLDGYTF
TRBJ1-1	16	many	TRBV27	TRBD1	TGTGCCAGCAGTTCGGACAGGGGGCCCATGAACACTGAAGCTTTCTTT	CASSSDRGPMNTEAFF
TRBJ1-1	12	many	TRBV6-6	.	TGTGCCAGCAGTTACTCAAACACTGAAGCTTTCTTT	CASSYSNTEAFF
TRBJ2-3	13	many	TRBV11-2	.	TGTGCCAGCAGCTTAGGGTCAGAACGGACGCAGTATTTT	CASSLGSERTQYF
TRBJ1-1	16	many	TRBV28	.	TGTGCCAGCAGTTTAACAGGGTTACCGATGAACACTGAAGCTTTCTTT	CASSLTGLPMNTEAFF
TRBJ2-1	12	many	TRBV30	.	TGTGCCTGGAGTGTAGCCCCAAATGAGCAGTTCTTC	CAWSVAPNEQFF
TRBJ2-5	15	medium-sized	TRBV3-1	.	TGTGCCAGCAGCCAAGATCTTTCGGAGTGGGAGACCCAGTACTTC	CASSQDLSEWETQYF
TRBJ2-5	14	many	TRBV6-2/TRBV6-3	TRBD2	TGTGCCAGCAGCCCCGGACTAGCGGGGGAGACCCAGTACTTC	CASSPGLAGETQYF
TRBJ1-3	15	many	TRBV12-3/TRBV12-4	TRBD1	TGTGCCAGCAGTTTAACAGGGGGTGCAGGAAACACCATATATTTT	CASSLTGGAGNTIYF
TRBJ2-4	17	many	TRBV5-5	TRBD1	TGTGCCAGCAGCCCAAGCCGGGACAGGGGGGGCAAAAACATTCAGTACTTC	CASSPSRDRGGKNIQYF
TRBJ2-3	15	few	TRBV19	.	TGTGCCAGTACCAAATACGGGGGTAATACAGATACGCAGTATTTT	CASTKYGGNTDTQYF
TRBJ2-7	13	many	TRBV11-2	.	TGTGCCAGCAGCTTCGGGTCCAACTACGAGCAGTACTTC	CASSFGSNYEQYF
TRBJ1-5	13	many	TRBV28	.	TGTGCCAGCACAGGGACTGGAAATCAGCCCCAGCATTTT	CASTGTGNQPQHF
TRBJ2-5	12	many	TRBV12-3/TRBV12-4	.	TGTGCCAGCAGTTACACTAGAGAGACCCAGTACTTC	CASSYTRETQYF
TRBJ2-5	16	few	TRBV11-3	TRBD2	TGTGCCAGCAGCCCCTCATCGGGGGGAGTGGGAGAGACCCAGTACTTC	CASSPSSGGVGETQYF
TRBJ1-4	14	many	TRBV6-2/TRBV6-3	.	TGTGCCAGCAGAACGCGTGGAGTTAATGAAAAACTGTTTTTT	CASRTRGVNEKLFF
TRBJ1-3	15	few	TRBV12-3/TRBV12-4	.	TGTGCCAGCAGTTTGGGTGATCAGCGGCGAAACACCATATATTTT	CASSLGDQRRNTIYF
TRBJ2-5	16	.	TRBV20-1	TRBD2	TGCAGTGCCTATAAGTCTAGCGGGAGGGCCGGAGAGACCCAGTACTTC	CSAYKSSGRAGETQYF
TRBJ2-7	16	many	TRBV3-1	TRBD2	TGTGCCAGCAGCCAAGAACTAGCGCCCCTGATGGGGGAGCAGTACTTC	CASSQELAPLMGEQYF
TRBJ2-7	15	many	TRBV5-6	TRBD2	TGTGCCAGCAGCTTCGTACGACTAGCGGCATACGAGCAGTACTTC	CASSFVRLAAYEQYF
TRBJ2-6	19	few	TRBV7-3	.	TGTGCCAGCAGCTCCCACCCGGACAGATTTCCCTCTGGGGCCAACGTCCTGACTTTC	CASSSHPDRFPSGANVLTF
TRBJ2-3	14	.	TRBV12-3/TRBV12-4	.	TGTGCCAGCACCACCCCGGGCGGCACAGATACGCAGTATTTT	CASTTPGGTDTQYF
TRBJ2-3	12	medium-sized	TRBV12-3/TRBV12-4	TRBD2	TGTGCCAGCAGTCTGGAGCTAGCGGGAGTGTATTTT	CASSLELAGVYF
TRBJ2-6	16	many	TRBV12-3/TRBV12-4	TRBD1	TGTGCCAGCAGTTTGCGTAGGGGGCTTGGGGCCAACGTCCTGACTTTC	CASSLRRGLGANVLTF
TRBJ1-1	13	many	TRBV11-1	.	TGTGCCAGCAGGGAACGGGGTGGCACTGAAGCTTTCTTT	CASRERGGTEAFF
TRBJ1-5	16	many	TRBV6-2/TRBV6-3	.	TGTGCCAGCAGTATGCGAGTTCAGGAGATCAATCAGCCCCAGCATTTT	CASSMRVQEINQPQHF
TRBJ1-1	13	many	TRBV11-2	.	TGTGCCAGCAGCTTCGAAGGGGACGGAGAAGCTTTCTTT	CASSFEGDGEAFF
TRBJ2-3	16	few	TRBV5-6	.	TGTGCCAGCAGCTTGGAAGGCGGCCCGCAGACAGATACGCAGTATTTT	CASSLEGGPQTDTQYF
TRBJ1-4	16	many	TRBV7-9	.	TGTGCCAGCAGCTCCGGTACGGGACGGATTAATGAAAAACTGTTTTTT	CASSSGTGRINEKLFF
TRBJ2-4	16	few	TRBV10-2	.	TGCGCCAGCAGAGCCCAGGGGCCTGGAGCCAAAAACATTCAGTACTTC	CASRAQGPGAKNIQYF
TRBJ2-2	16	few	TRBV6-1	TRBD2	TGTGCCAGCAGTGTGGGGCTAGCGGGAGGGGCCGGGGAGCTGTTTTTT	CASSVGLAGGAGELFF
TRBJ1-5	13	.	TRBV28	.	TGTGCCAGCAGTTTATTAGGGCAGCAGCCCCAGCATTTT	CASSLLGQQPQHF
TRBJ2-5	16	.	TRBV5-4	.	TGTGCCAGCAGCTCCGATACAGGGTTTCGTAAAGAGACCCAGTACTTC	CASSSDTGFRKETQYF
TRBJ2-1	15	.	TRBV27	TRBD2	TGTGCCAGCAGTTTAACTAGCGGGAGGTCGTATGAGCAGTTCTTC	CASSLTSGRSYEQFF
TRBJ1-5	13	few	TRBV30	TRBD1	TGTGCCTGGAGTGATGGGACAGATCAGCCCCAGCATTTT	CAWSDGTDQPQHF
TRBJ2-6	15	many	TRBV27	.	TGTGCCAGCAGTTTGGCACTCTCCGGGGCCAACGTCCTGACTTTC	CASSLALSGANVLTF